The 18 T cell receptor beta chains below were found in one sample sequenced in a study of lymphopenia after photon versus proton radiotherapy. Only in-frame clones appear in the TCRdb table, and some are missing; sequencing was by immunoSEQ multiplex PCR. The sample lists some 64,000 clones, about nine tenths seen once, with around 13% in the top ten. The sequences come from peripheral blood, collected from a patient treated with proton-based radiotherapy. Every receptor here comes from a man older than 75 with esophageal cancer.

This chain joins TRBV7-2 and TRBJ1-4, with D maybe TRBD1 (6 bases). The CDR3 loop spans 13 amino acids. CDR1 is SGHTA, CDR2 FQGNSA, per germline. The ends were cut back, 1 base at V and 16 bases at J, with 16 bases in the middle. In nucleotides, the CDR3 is TGTGCCAGCAGCTTAGAGGGCAGGGGCCGTCCGTTTTTT. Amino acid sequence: CASSLEGRGRPFF.

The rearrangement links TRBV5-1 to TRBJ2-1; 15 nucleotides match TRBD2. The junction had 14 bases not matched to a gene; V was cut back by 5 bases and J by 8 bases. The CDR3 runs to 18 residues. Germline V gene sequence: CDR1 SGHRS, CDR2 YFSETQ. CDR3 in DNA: TGCGCCAGCAGTCGTAGGACTAGCGGGAGGGGCCGCCTTTATGAGCAGTTCTTC. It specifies CASSRRTSGRGRLYEQFF.

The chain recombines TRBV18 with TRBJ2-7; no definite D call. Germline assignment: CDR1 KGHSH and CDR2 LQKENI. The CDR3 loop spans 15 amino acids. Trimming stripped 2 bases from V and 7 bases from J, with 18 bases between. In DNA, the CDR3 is TGTGCCAGCTCACCATCAGACGGCTTAGGACGGGAGCAGTACTTC. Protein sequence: CASSPSDGLGREQYF. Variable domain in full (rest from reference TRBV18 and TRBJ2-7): NAGVMQNPRHLVRRRGQEARLRCSPMKGHSHVYWYRQLPEEGLKFMVYLQKENIIDESGMPKERFSAEFPKEGPSILRIQQVVRGDSAAYFCASSPSDGLGREQYFGPGTRLTVT.

CDR3 residues: CASSYSWDGGYTF. The CDR3 DNA is TGTGCCAGCAGTTACTCATGGGATGGAGGCTACACCTTC. The V and J genes are TRBV6-5 and TRBJ1-2; D gene unclear. V was shortened by 0 bases and J by 8 bases, with 10 bases between the two germline ends. CDR1 is MNHEY, CDR2 SVGAGI, per germline. The CDR3 is 13 residues long.

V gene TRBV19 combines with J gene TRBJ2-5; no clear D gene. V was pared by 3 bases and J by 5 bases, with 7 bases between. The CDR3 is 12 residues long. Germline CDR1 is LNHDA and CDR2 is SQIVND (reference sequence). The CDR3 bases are TGTGCCAGTAGTATCATCGGGGAGACCCAGTACTTC. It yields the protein CASSIIGETQYF.

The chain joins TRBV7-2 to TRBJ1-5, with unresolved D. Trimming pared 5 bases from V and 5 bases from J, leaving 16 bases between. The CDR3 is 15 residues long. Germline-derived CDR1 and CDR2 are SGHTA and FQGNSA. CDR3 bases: TGTGCCAGCAGCCCGACAAGTTTCAATTATCAGCCCCAGCATTTT. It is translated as CASSPTSFNYQPQHF.

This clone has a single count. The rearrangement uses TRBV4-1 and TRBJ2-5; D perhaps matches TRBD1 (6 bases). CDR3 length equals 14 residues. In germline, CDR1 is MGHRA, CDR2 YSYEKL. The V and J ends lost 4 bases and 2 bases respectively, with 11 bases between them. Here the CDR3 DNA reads TGCGCCAGCAGCCCGACAGGTCCTCAAGAGACCCAGTACTTC. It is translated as CASSPTGPQETQYF.

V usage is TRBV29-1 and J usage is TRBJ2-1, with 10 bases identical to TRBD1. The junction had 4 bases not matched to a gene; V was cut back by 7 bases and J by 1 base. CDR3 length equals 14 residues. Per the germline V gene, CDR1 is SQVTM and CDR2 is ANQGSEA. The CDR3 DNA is TGCAGCGCTCCGGGACAGGGGTCCTACAATGAGCAGTTCTTC. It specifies CSAPGQGSYNEQFF.

The CDR3 nucleotides are TGTGCCAGCAGCTTGGCACAGAGAGACACCGGGGAGCTGTTTTTT. Translation gives CASSLAQRDTGELFF. This rearrangement joins TRBV5-4 to TRBJ2-2; no firm D call. This CDR3 spans 15 amino acids. Trimming pared 0 bases from V and 3 bases from J, leaving 9 bases between. The V gene's germline CDR1 is SGHNT and CDR2 YYREEE (reference sequence).

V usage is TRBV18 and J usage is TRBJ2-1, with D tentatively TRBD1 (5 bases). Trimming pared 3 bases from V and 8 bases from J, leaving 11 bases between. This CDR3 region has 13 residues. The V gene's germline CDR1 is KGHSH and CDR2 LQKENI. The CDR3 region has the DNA TGTGCCAGCTCACCCAGAAGGGGCGATGAGCAGTTCTTC. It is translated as CASSPRRGDEQFF.

The CDR3: CASSAFSGGLTGELFF. As DNA, the CDR3 is TGTGCCAGCAGCGCGTTTAGCGGGGGCCTAACCGGGGAGCTGTTTTTT. V usage is TRBV9 and J usage is TRBJ2-2, with TRBD2 matching 9 bases. This CDR3 has 16 amino acids. Trimming cost V 3 bases and J 5 bases; bases outside gene matches: 8. CDR1 and CDR2 (germline): SGDLS, YYNGEE.

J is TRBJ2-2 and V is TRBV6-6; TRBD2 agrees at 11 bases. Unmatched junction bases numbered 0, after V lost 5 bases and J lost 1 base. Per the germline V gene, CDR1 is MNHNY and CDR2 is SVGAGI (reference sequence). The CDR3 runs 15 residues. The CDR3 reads CASSGLAGNTGELFF. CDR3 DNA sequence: TGTGCCAGCAGTGGACTAGCGGGGAACACCGGGGAGCTGTTTTTT.

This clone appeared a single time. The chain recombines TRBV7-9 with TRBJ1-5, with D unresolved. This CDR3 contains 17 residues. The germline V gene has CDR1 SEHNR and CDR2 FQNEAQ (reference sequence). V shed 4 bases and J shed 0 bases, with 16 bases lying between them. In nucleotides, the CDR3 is TGTGCCAGCAGCTCTTCGACCGGTACGAATAGCAATCAGCCCCAGCATTTT. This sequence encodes CASSSSTGTNSNQPQHF.

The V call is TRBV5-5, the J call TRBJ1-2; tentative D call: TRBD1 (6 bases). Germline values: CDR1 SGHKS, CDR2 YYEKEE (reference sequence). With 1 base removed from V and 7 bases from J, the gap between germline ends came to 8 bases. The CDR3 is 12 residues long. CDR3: CASSLTGAGYTF. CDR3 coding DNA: TGTGCCAGCAGCTTGACGGGGGCTGGCTACACCTTC.

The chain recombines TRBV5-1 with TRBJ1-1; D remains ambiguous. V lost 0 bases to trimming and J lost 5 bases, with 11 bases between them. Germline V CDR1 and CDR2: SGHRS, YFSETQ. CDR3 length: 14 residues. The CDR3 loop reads CASSLAGRATEAFF. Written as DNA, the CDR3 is TGCGCCAGCAGCTTGGCCGGGAGGGCTACTGAAGCTTTCTTT. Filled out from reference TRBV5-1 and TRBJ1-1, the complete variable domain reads KAGVTQTPRYLIKTRGQQVTLSCSPISGHRSVSWYQQTPGQGLQFLFEYFSETQRNKGNFPGRFSGRQFSNSRSEMNVSTLELGDSALYLCASSLAGRATEAFFGQGTRLTVV.

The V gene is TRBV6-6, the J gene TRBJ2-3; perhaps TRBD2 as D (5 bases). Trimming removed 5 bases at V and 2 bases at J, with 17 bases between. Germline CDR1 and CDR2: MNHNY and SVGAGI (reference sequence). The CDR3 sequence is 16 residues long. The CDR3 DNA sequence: TGTGCCAGCAGTCCCCTTAGTACGCGGGTCACAGATACGCAGTATTTT. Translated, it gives CASSPLSTRVTDTQYF.

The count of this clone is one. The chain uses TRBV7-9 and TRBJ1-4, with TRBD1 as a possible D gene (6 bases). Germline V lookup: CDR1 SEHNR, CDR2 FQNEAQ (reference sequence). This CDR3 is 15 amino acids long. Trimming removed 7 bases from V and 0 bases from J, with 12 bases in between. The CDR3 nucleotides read TGTGCCAGCACGGAACAGGGCACAACTAATGAAAAACTGTTTTTT. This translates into CASTEQGTTNEKLFF.

CDR3 loop: CASSILTSTDTQYF. As DNA, the CDR3 is TGTGCCAGCAGCATCCTGACAAGCACAGATACGCAGTATTTT. The chain uses TRBV9 and TRBJ2-3, with D hard to call. The V end lost 4 bases, the J end lost 0 bases, and 9 bases lay between the germline ends. The CDR3 contains 14 residues. Germline loops: CDR1 SGDLS, CDR2 YYNGEE.